The following is a T cell receptor (beta chain) sequence with its context. Its specificity is unknown. The V end was cut by 4 bases, the J end by 2 bases, with 12 bases between. Germline V gives CDR1 DFQATT, CDR2 SNEGSKA (reference sequence). This CDR3 contains 14 residues. An amount of RNA that ranged from roughly 0.5 to 1 ug was reverse transcribed with random hexamers. The method of amplification for TCR beta CDR3 was immunoSEQ multiplex PCR, covering 54 Vbeta and 13 Jbeta. In TCRdb, the immunoSEQ multiplex PCR reads were re-called with MiXCR into one record per CDR3 protein. In the table there are 170,000 or so distinct CDR3 sequences, about 94% of which are singletons. The data derive from a study of CD8 T cells in Susac syndrome. Notes on the study in general: By the study's own acknowledgment, its TCR sequencing and HLA analysis included relatively few individuals.

From blood CD8+ and CD4+ T cells, the TCR beta chain was sequenced. The multiple sclerosis controls comprised treatment-naive patients whose relapsing-remitting disease was stable or active. The sequencing input was CD4+ T cells from PBMCs. V is TRBV20-1 and J is TRBJ2-1; D not resolved. The clonotype was recovered from a human donor with multiple sclerosis. This CDR3 reads CSAIRKGAYNEQFF. The CDR3 DNA is TGCAGTGCTATTAGAAAGGGCGCCTACAATGAGCAGTTCTTC.